Shown below are 19 T cell receptor beta chains from a single sample sequenced in a study of Graves' ophthalmopathy and Graves' hyperthyroidism. RNA transcripts were the source from which TCR beta CDR3 regions were amplified. The authors performed first-round RT-PCR with HTBI primers and then a second-round multiplex PCR. TCRdb recomputed calls from the multiplex PCR reads with MiXCR, one row per CDR3 protein. This sample has over 500,000 distinct CDR3 sequences, with 22% found just once. The sequencing sample was made of peripheral blood. These receptors came from a woman aged 18-29 years with stable Graves' hyperthyroidism. Some clones in this sample may be carry-over from other donors' samples.

This clonotype was counted ten times or more. V usage is TRBV7-9 and J usage is TRBJ1-1, with D possibly being TRBD1 (5 bases). Trimming pared 5 bases from V and 5 bases from J, leaving 18 bases between. The germline CDR1 and CDR2 sequences are SEHNR and FQNEAQ (reference sequence). The CDR3 sequence is 15 residues long. The CDR3 DNA reads as TGTGCCAGCAGCAGCGGGGGGAGGGAGGAGACTGAAGCTTTCTTT. Amino acids: CASSSGGREETEAFF.

This chain links TRBV11-1 with TRBJ1-2, with TRBD1 matching over 10 bases. CDR3 length: 17 residues. Germline V gives CDR1 SGHAT, CDR2 FQDESV (reference sequence). V was pared by 2 bases and J by 6 bases, with 12 bases of the junction left unmatched. CDR3 loop: CASSLFQLDRGDDGYTF. In DNA form, the CDR3 reads TGTGCCAGCAGCTTATTCCAACTGGACAGGGGGGACGATGGCTACACCTTC.

This clonotype was detected only a few times. The chain combines TRBV2 with TRBJ2-2; TRBD1 matches at 7 bases. Per germline, CDR1 SNHLY and CDR2 FYNNEI. The CDR3 covers 14 residues. V shed 6 bases, J shed 4 bases, and the junction held 5 bases outside the gene matches. The CDR3 bases are TGTGCCAGCAGGGTACAGGGGATCACCGGGGAGCTGTTTTTT. It specifies CASRVQGITGELFF.

This clonotype was counted at least ten times. This chain uses TRBV28 with TRBJ2-7; 8 bases fit TRBD2. Germline V gene sequence: CDR1 MDHEN, CDR2 SYDVKM. CDR3 length: 16 residues. J was trimmed by 2 bases and V by 4 bases; bases with no gene match: 10. CDR3 nucleotides: TGTGCCAGCAGTTCCCCGGGGGGGGGCGCCCCCTACGAGCAGTACTTC. Translated: CASSSPGGGAPYEQYF.

The V and J genes are TRBV29-1 and TRBJ2-5, with D tentatively TRBD1 (6 bases). Germline CDR1 reads SQVTM; CDR2 reads ANQGSEA. The CDR3 runs 14 residues. Trimming took 2 bases from V and 1 from J, leaving 11 bases between them. Here the CDR3 DNA reads TGCAGCGTTGAATTAGGACAGACCCAAGAGACCCAGTACTTC. Its translation: CSVELGQTQETQYF.

This sequence joins TRBV15 and TRBJ1-1; D possibly corresponds to TRBD1 (6 bases). Trimming cost V 1 base and J 6 bases, with 18 bases left between them. Germline V gene lookup returns CDR1 LNHNV and CDR2 YYDKDF (reference sequence). This CDR3 has 16 amino acids. The CDR3 nucleotides are TGTGCCACCAGCAGAGGGCTGGACAGTCCTAGGGCTGAAGCTTTCTTT. This encodes CATSRGLDSPRAEAFF.

This clonotype was seen a few times. This rearrangement joins TRBV29-1 to TRBJ1-5; 9 positions match TRBD1. CDR3 length: 13 residues. V was pared by 4 bases and J by 6 bases, with 4 bases of the junction left unmatched. Germline V gene lookup returns CDR1 SQVTM and CDR2 ANQGSEA. The DNA of the CDR3 is TGCAGCGTTGGGGGACAGGGCGGTCAGCCCCAGCATTTT. It specifies CSVGGQGGQPQHF.

This clonotype has at least ten counts. The rearrangement uses TRBV5-1 and TRBJ1-1; the match to TRBD1 covers 8 bases. Germline V CDR1 and CDR2: SGHRS, YFSETQ. V gave up 5 bases and J gave up 0 bases; unmatched junction bases: 9. The CDR3 extends over 16 amino acids. The CDR3 DNA reads TGCGCCAGCAGTCCCGGGACAGGCTTTATGAACACTGAAGCTTTCTTT. Translated: CASSPGTGFMNTEAFF.

This clonotype was seen at least ten times. The chain links TRBV5-5 to TRBJ2-5, with 8 positions matching TRBD1. V lost 4 bases and J lost 5; bases outside the gene matches: 7. Germline V CDR1 and CDR2: SGHKS, YYEKEE (reference sequence). This CDR3 comprises 14 residues. The CDR3 protein is CASSDTRGLETQYF. CDR3 DNA sequence: TGTGCCAGCAGCGATACCAGGGGGCTTGAGACCCAGTACTTC. Together with reference TRBV5-5 and TRBJ2-5, the CDR3 gives the full variable domain: DAGVTQSPTHLIKTRGQQVTLRCSPISGHKSVSWYQQVLGQGPQFIFQYYEKEERGRGNFPDRFSARQFPNYSSELNVNALLLGDSALYLCASSDTRGLETQYFGPGTRLLVL.

This clonotype was detected many times. The chain uses TRBV12-3 or TRBV12-4 and TRBJ1-3; no firm D call. Between the trimmed V and J ends, which lost 2 bases and 7 bases, there was a span of 9 bases. CDR3 length equals 13 residues. CDR3 sequence: CASSLQVRNTIYF. The CDR3 DNA is TGTGCCAGCAGTTTACAGGTGCGGAACACCATATATTTT.

In its sample, this clonotype was seen many times. The chain links TRBV6-1 to TRBJ1-5; maybe TRBD1 (6 bases). V was cut by 2 bases and J by 8 bases, with 19 bases left in between. The CDR3 covers 16 residues. The germline CDR1 and CDR2 sequences are MNHNS and SASEGT. The CDR3 sequence: CASSERPRQVIEPQHF. Written as DNA, the CDR3 is TGTGCCAGCAGTGAAAGGCCGAGACAGGTCATTGAGCCCCAGCATTTT.

The chain combines TRBV5-4 with TRBJ2-5, with 7 positions matching TRBD1. V lost 4 bases to trimming and J lost 2 bases; unmatched junction nucleotides: 8. CDR1 is SGHNT and CDR2 is YYREEE in the germline V gene (reference sequence). There are 15 residues in the CDR3. The CDR3 reads CASSPLPGQQETQYF. The CDR3 coding sequence is TGTGCCAGCAGCCCCCTCCCGGGACAGCAAGAGACCCAGTACTTC.

This clonotype was seen many times. The rearrangement links TRBV20-1 to TRBJ1-2; D not resolved. The germline V and J ends were trimmed by 0 bases and 7 bases, with 15 bases remaining between them. Germline values: CDR1 DFQATT, CDR2 SNEGSKA (reference sequence). This CDR3 spans 14 amino acids. CDR3 DNA sequence: TGCAGTGCTAGAGATCTGAGAAGGGAATCTGGCTACACCTTC. As protein: CSARDLRRESGYTF.

This clonotype appeared many times. This chain uses TRBV30 with TRBJ1-2; a weak D match, TRBD1 (6 bases). The CDR3 runs to 15 residues. The V gene lost 3 bases and the J gene lost 4 bases, with 18 bases spanning the gap. Germline V gene lookup returns CDR1 GTSNPN and CDR2 SVGIG (reference sequence). The CDR3 region is CAWSASGGRSYGYTF. The CDR3 nucleotides read TGTGCCTGGAGCGCCTCTGGGGGCAGGAGCTATGGCTACACCTTC.

This clonotype was observed many times. J is TRBJ2-5 and V is TRBV29-1; D is unresolved. Germline-derived CDR1 and CDR2 are SQVTM and ANQGSEA. Trimming took off 5 bases at V and 2 bases at J, with 15 bases between the two ends. The CDR3 sequence is 14 residues long. CDR3 sequence (DNA): TGCAGCGTTATGAAGTACGGGTTACAAGAGACCCAGTACTTC. The encoded protein is CSVMKYGLQETQYF.

This clonotype came up many times. The genes are TRBV28 and TRBJ2-7, with 8 positions matching TRBD1. This CDR3 has 12 amino acids. CDR1 and CDR2 from the germline V gene are MDHEN and SYDVKM. Trimming cost V 6 bases and J 7 bases; bases outside gene matches: 5. The CDR3 region is CASRGRGPEQYF. The DNA of the CDR3 is TGTGCCAGCAGGGGCAGGGGGCCTGAGCAGTACTTC.

This clonotype came up many times. This rearrangement joins TRBV30 to TRBJ1-5, with D perhaps matching TRBD1 (5 bases). Germline CDR1 GTSNPN, CDR2 SVGIG (reference sequence). The CDR3 contains 12 residues. Trimming pared 4 bases from V and 9 bases from J, leaving 13 bases between. CDR3: CAWTNGRGPQHF. As DNA, the CDR3 is TGTGCCTGGACCAACGGGAGGGGGCCCCAGCATTTT.

In this sample, this clonotype turned up many times. The V call is TRBV28, the J call TRBJ1-5; 10 nucleotides line up with TRBD1. The ends lost 0 bases at V and 0 bases at J; junction bases unmatched: 14. Germline V lookup: CDR1 MDHEN, CDR2 SYDVKM. This CDR3 contains 21 residues. CDR3 region: CASSLWNAGTGVPHSNQPQHF. The CDR3 bases are TGTGCCAGCAGTTTATGGAACGCCGGGACAGGGGTACCCCATAGCAATCAGCCCCAGCATTTT.

Ten or more counts support this clonotype. The genes are TRBV12-3 or TRBV12-4 and TRBJ1-2; maybe TRBD1 (5 bases). V lost 6 bases, J lost 6 bases, and 17 bases lay in between. The CDR3 contains 14 residues. The CDR3 protein is CASSPPGGVNGYTF. The CDR3, as DNA: TGTGCCAGCAGCCCCCCGGGAGGGGTTAATGGCTACACCTTC.